One and the same sample provided the 25 T cell receptor beta chains below, sequenced in a study of T cells after yellow fever vaccination. TCRdb independently ran MiXCR on the 5' RACE reads; one entry per CDR3 protein. This table holds roughly 350,000 distinct CDR3 sequences, about 4% found once. Sequencing used PBMCs, obtained 5 days after the yellow fever booster vaccination. The receptors were sampled from a man in his late teens or twenties who received the YFV17D yellow fever vaccine.

This clonotype was found a few times. This sequence joins TRBV14 and TRBJ1-3, with D hard to call. The CDR3 spans 12 residues. The V end lost 3 bases, the J end lost 2 bases, and 2 bases lay between the germline ends. The germline gives CDR1 SGHDN, CDR2 FVKESK. The CDR3 region has the DNA TGTGCCAGCAGCCATACTGGAAACACCATATATTTT. It codes for CASSHTGNTIYF.

The genes are TRBV7-2 and TRBJ1-2; no firm D call. There are 13 residues in the CDR3. Germline V CDR1 and CDR2: SGHTA, FQGNSA. V was pared by 5 bases and J by 2 bases, with 9 bases between. The CDR3 here is CASSPEGNYGYTF. Written as DNA, the CDR3 is TGTGCCAGCAGCCCCGAGGGCAACTATGGCTACACCTTC.

This clonotype was seen more than once but under ten times. DNA for the CDR3: TGCAGTGCTAGAGTGAACTATAATTCACCCCTCCACTTT. This translates into CSARVNYNSPLHF. The chain recombines TRBV20-1 with TRBJ1-6, with unresolved D. The CDR3 loop spans 13 amino acids. Germline V lookup: CDR1 DFQATT, CDR2 SNEGSKA (reference sequence). Trimming cost V 1 base and J 3 bases, with 4 bases left between them.

The V gene is TRBV6-2 or TRBV6-3, the J gene TRBJ1-5, with 10 bases lining up with TRBD1. From germline, CDR1 is MNHEY and CDR2 SVGEGT. The CDR3 length is 15 residues. With V trimmed by 8 bases and J by 3 bases, 7 bases remained unmatched. CDR3 residues: CASRRQGADNQPQHF. In DNA, the CDR3 is TGTGCCAGCCGTAGACAGGGGGCGGACAATCAGCCCCAGCATTTT.

This clonotype was observed a handful of times. V is TRBV10-3 and J is TRBJ1-2, with D unclear. The length of the CDR3 is 14 residues. V was pared by 7 bases and J by 8 bases, with 20 bases between. Per the germline V gene, CDR1 is ENHRY and CDR2 is SYGVKD. CDR3 DNA sequence: TGTGCCATCAAGGGCGGAGGAGAATTAAGGGGCTACACCTTC. As protein: CAIKGGGELRGYTF.

Only a few counts were recorded for this clonotype. This chain uses TRBV25-1 with TRBJ2-3; 13 nucleotides line up with TRBD2. Germline values: CDR1 MGHDK, CDR2 SYGVNS. With V trimmed by 7 bases and J by 2 bases, 6 bases remained unmatched. CDR3 size: 16 residues. The DNA for the CDR3 is TGTGCCAGCACAGGGACTAGCGGGGACTTCACAGATACGCAGTATTTT. Protein sequence: CASTGTSGDFTDTQYF.

This clonotype has a count of ten or more. The chain combines TRBV24-1 with TRBJ2-3, with TRBD2 identical over 10 bases. Germline assignment: CDR1 KGHDR and CDR2 SFDVKD. The CDR3 runs to 14 residues. V shed 7 bases, J shed 4 bases, and the junction held 4 bases outside the gene matches. CDR3 bases: TGTGCCACCAGCCCGGGACTAGCGTCAGATACGCAGTATTTT. Translating gives CATSPGLASDTQYF.

In this sample, this clonotype turned up a few times. The rearrangement uses TRBV7-2 and TRBJ2-5; possibly TRBD2 for D (6 bases). V lost 0 bases and J 4 bases, leaving 15 bases between the germline ends. The CDR3 has 16 residues. Per germline, CDR1 SGHTA and CDR2 FQGNSA. CDR3 amino acids: CASSLAGAGRGETQYF. For the CDR3, the DNA is TGTGCCAGCAGCTTAGCCGGTGCAGGGCGGGGAGAGACCCAGTACTTC. Full variable domain (rest looked up from reference TRBV7-2 and TRBJ2-5): GAGVSQSPSNKVTEKGKDVELRCDPISGHTALYWYRQSLGQGLEFLIYFQGNSAPDKSGLPSDRFSAERTGGSVSTLTIQRTQQEDSAVYLCASSLAGAGRGETQYFGPGTRLLVL.

The chain has TRBV6-5 and TRBJ1-2; D remains unclear. Trimming pared 0 bases from V and 4 bases from J, leaving 6 bases between. This CDR3 is 13 amino acids long. Germline assignment: CDR1 MNHEY and CDR2 SVGAGI. CDR3 bases: TGTGCCAGCAGTTACTCAGAGCTCTATGGCTACACCTTC. It yields the protein CASSYSELYGYTF.

The sample holds many counts of this clonotype. The chain has TRBV13 and TRBJ2-1; D is undetermined. With 4 bases removed from V and 12 bases from J, the gap between germline ends came to 22 bases. This CDR3 spans 15 amino acids. Germline V lookup: CDR1 PRHDT, CDR2 FYEKMQ (reference sequence). This CDR3 reads CASSSEKTTLQGQFF. CDR3 sequence (DNA): TGTGCCAGCAGCTCGGAAAAGACAACCCTTCAAGGGCAGTTCTTC.

This clonotype was picked up a small number of times. The genes are TRBV7-9 and TRBJ2-5; a possible D gene is TRBD1 (5 bases). The CDR3 is made up of 13 amino acids. Trimming took 1 base from V and 9 from J, leaving 12 bases between them. The germline V gene encodes CDR1 SEHNR and CDR2 FQNEAQ (reference sequence). The CDR3 DNA reads as TGTGCCAGCAGCTTAGACAGGACCTGGGCCCAGTACTTC. This codes for CASSLDRTWAQYF.

The table lists this clonotype with a few counts. The V and J genes are TRBV18 and TRBJ2-5; D might be TRBD2 (6 bases). This CDR3 has 13 amino acids. Germline V CDR1 and CDR2: KGHSH, LQKENI. Between the trimmed V and J ends, which lost 6 bases and 3 bases, there was a span of 11 bases. CDR3 in amino acids: CASSYGGEETQYF. The CDR3 DNA sequence: TGTGCCAGCTCTTACGGAGGGGAAGAGACCCAGTACTTC.

In this sample, this clonotype turned up many times. The V call is TRBV5-1, the J call TRBJ2-1; 11 bases align to TRBD2. CDR3 length equals 16 residues. Trimming at V came to 4 bases and at J to 9 bases, leaving 12 bases not matched to a gene. Germline CDR1 reads SGHRS; CDR2 reads YFSETQ. This CDR3 is CASSDTLAGGHSEQFF. CDR3 nucleotides: TGCGCCAGCAGCGACACCCTAGCGGGGGGACATAGTGAGCAGTTCTTC. The full variable domain, completed using reference TRBV5-1 and TRBJ2-1, is KAGVTQTPRYLIKTRGQQVTLSCSPISGHRSVSWYQQTPGQGLQFLFEYFSETQRNKGNFPGRFSGRQFSNSRSEMNVSTLELGDSALYLCASSDTLAGGHSEQFFGPGTRLTVL.

In its sample, this clonotype was seen many times. The V and J genes are TRBV20-1 and TRBJ2-7, with D perhaps matching TRBD2 (5 bases). The V end was cut by 2 bases, the J end by 0 bases, with 14 bases between. Germline lookup yields CDR1 DFQATT and CDR2 SNEGSKA (reference sequence). The CDR3 totals 15 residues. The DNA of the CDR3 is TGCAGTGCTAGACCCGGACTGTTGAGCTCCTACGAGCAGTACTTC. Its protein is CSARPGLLSSYEQYF.

The CDR3 region is CASSLGAGDSYEQYV. The CDR3 DNA is TGTGCCAGCAGCTTAGGAGCGGGGGACTCCTACGAGCAGTACGTC. This chain links TRBV11-2 with TRBJ2-7; 8 bases are a match to TRBD2. After removal of 1 base from V and 0 bases from J, the junction contained 2 bases not matched to a gene. The CDR3 contains 15 residues. Germline CDR1 and CDR2: SGHAT and FQNNGV.

The chain links TRBV12-3 or TRBV12-4 to TRBJ1-3; no clear D. The length of the CDR3 is 14 residues. The V end lost 6 bases, the J end lost 4 bases, and 13 bases lay between the germline ends. In DNA form, the CDR3 reads TGTGCCAGCAGCTATACCTTCAGAGGAAACACCATATATTTT. Amino acids: CASSYTFRGNTIYF.

This clonotype occurred many times. The chain combines TRBV6-6 with TRBJ2-7; 10 positions agree with TRBD2. V trimming: 2 bases; J trimming: 2 bases; junction bases outside the gene matches: 6. Germline lookup yields CDR1 MNHNY and CDR2 SVGAGI (reference sequence). The CDR3 loop spans 16 amino acids. CDR3: CASSYGSGGSTYEQYV. In DNA form, the CDR3 reads TGTGCCAGCAGTTACGGTAGCGGGGGGTCCACCTACGAGCAGTACGTC.

The sample holds many counts of this clonotype. V and J are TRBV7-6 and TRBJ2-3, with 10 bases matching TRBD1. Trimming at V came to 5 bases and at J to 0 bases, leaving 5 bases not matched to a gene. The CDR3 covers 16 residues. Germline V gene sequence: CDR1 SGHVS, CDR2 FNYEAQ. The CDR3, as DNA: TGTGCCAGCAGCCCGGGACAGGGGATAAGCACAGATACGCAGTATTTT. As protein: CASSPGQGISTDTQYF.

This sequence joins TRBV4-1 and TRBJ2-3; tentative D call: TRBD1 (5 bases). This CDR3 has 15 residues. V dropped 0 bases and J dropped 3 bases, with 10 bases sitting between them. Germline CDR1 reads MGHRA; CDR2 reads YSYEKL. The CDR3 loop is CASSQDSAGTDTQYF. CDR3 nucleotide sequence: TGCGCCAGCAGCCAAGATTCGGCAGGGACAGATACGCAGTATTTT.

V gene TRBV5-1 combines with J gene TRBJ1-1; D remains ambiguous. In germline, CDR1 is SGHRS, CDR2 YFSETQ. The V end lost 5 bases, the J end lost 1 base, and 6 bases lay between the germline ends. This CDR3 is 12 amino acids long. Written as DNA, the CDR3 is TGCGCCAGCAGGGCGAAGAACACTGAAGCTTTCTTT. It translates to CASRAKNTEAFF.

The chain joins TRBV12-3 or TRBV12-4 to TRBJ1-2; 9 bases fit TRBD1. V lost 7 bases and J lost 8; bases outside the gene matches: 20. This CDR3 contains 17 residues. The CDR3 is CASTPRTGVATGYGYTF. Here the CDR3 DNA reads TGTGCCAGCACCCCTAGGACAGGGGTTGCTACAGGGTACGGCTACACCTTC.

This chain connects TRBV6-4 to TRBJ1-4, with TRBD1 matching 9 bases. CDR3 length equals 20 residues. Per germline, CDR1 MRHNA and CDR2 SNTAGT. Trimming took 4 bases from V and 2 from J; bases not matched to a gene: 17. CDR3 nucleotide sequence: TGTGCCAGCAGTGTTGACCGGGACAGGGAAGTTAGTCGGACTAATGAAAAACTGTTTTTT. Translation gives CASSVDRDREVSRTNEKLFF.

This clonotype has more than one count but fewer than ten. This chain connects TRBV20-1 to TRBJ1-2; 7 bases map to TRBD1. The germline gives CDR1 DFQATT, CDR2 SNEGSKA (reference sequence). V shed 5 bases, J shed 6 bases, and the junction held 15 bases outside the gene matches. This CDR3 is 15 amino acids long. DNA of the CDR3: TGCAGTGCTTCTTATTTGACAGGGAGAATGAATGGCTACACCTTC. Protein: CSASYLTGRMNGYTF.

V is TRBV12-5 and J is TRBJ2-6; D is undetermined. Germline-derived CDR1 and CDR2 are LGHNT and FRNRAP. V lost 6 bases, J lost 2 bases, and 14 bases lay in between. This CDR3 region has 16 residues. CDR3 amino acids: CASGSRPWAGANVLTF. The CDR3, as DNA: TGTGCTAGTGGCTCTAGGCCCTGGGCTGGGGCCAACGTCCTGACTTTC.

This clonotype was seen at least ten times. The chain uses TRBV4-3 and TRBJ2-2; 8 nucleotides agree with TRBD1. This CDR3 comprises 17 residues. Germline CDR1 LGHNA, CDR2 YSLEER. The V gene end was trimmed by 0 bases and the J gene end by 4 bases; junction bases not matched to a gene: 7. DNA for the CDR3: TGCGCCAGCAGCCAAGATAGTCGGACAGGGAGCACCGGGGAGCTGTTTTTT. This gives the protein CASSQDSRTGSTGELFF.